The 19 T cell receptor beta chains presented below share a single source sample, sequenced in a study of cytotoxic CD8 clonotypes in ibrutinib-treated CLL. Profiled with immunoSEQ multiplex PCR; TCRdb holds only in-frame clones, not every one. The sample carries about 270,000 clones, around 77% recorded once. Sequencing was performed on PBMCs, taken at disease progression, from a patient treated with ibrutinib. These receptors all stem from a human donor with chronic lymphocytic leukemia.

Many counts were recorded for this clone. The chain has TRBV7-6 and TRBJ1-1; 11 bases align to TRBD1. This CDR3 is 17 amino acids long. With V trimmed by 0 bases and J by 3 bases, 6 bases remained unmatched. CDR1 and CDR2 (germline): SGHVS, FNYEAQ. The CDR3 DNA is TGTGCCAGCAGCTTAGCGGGACAGGGGGTTTCCGACACTGAAGCTTTCTTT. Its protein product is CASSLAGQGVSDTEAFF.

The chain has TRBV28 and TRBJ2-3; 7 bases are shared with TRBD1. CDR1 is MDHEN and CDR2 is SYDVKM in the germline V gene. The V segment lost 3 bases and the J segment 2 bases; nucleotides outside the gene matches: 8. The CDR3 extends over 16 amino acids. CDR3 protein: CASSFLHTGDTDTQYF. DNA for the CDR3: TGTGCCAGCAGTTTTCTACACACAGGGGACACAGATACGCAGTATTTT. The whole variable domain, filled in from reference TRBV28 and TRBJ2-3, reads DVKVTQSSRYLVKRTGEKVFLECVQDMDHENMFWYRQDPGLGLRLIYFSYDVKMKEKGDIPEGYSVSREKKERFSLILESASTNQTSMYLCASSFLHTGDTDTQYFGPGTRLTVL.

This clone was seen only a few times. This sequence joins TRBV6-5 and TRBJ2-5; D possibly matches TRBD1 or TRBD2 (5 bases each). The CDR3 runs to 12 residues. The ends were cut back, 6 bases at V and 7 bases at J, with 12 bases in the middle. Germline loops: CDR1 MNHEY, CDR2 SVGAGI. The DNA for the CDR3 is TGTGCCAGCAGCCAACTTGGGGGGACCCAGTACTTC. This translates into CASSQLGGTQYF.

This clone was seen more than once but under ten times. The chain couples TRBV13 to TRBJ2-7; possible D gene TRBD2, 6 bases. Trimming pared 5 bases from V and 6 bases from J, leaving 23 bases between. CDR3 length: 16 residues. CDR1 PRHDT and CDR2 FYEKMQ come from the germline V gene (reference sequence). The CDR3 loop is CASSPAGTSRLAEQYF. In nucleotides, the CDR3 is TGTGCCAGCAGCCCAGCCGGGACTTCCCGCCTGGCCGAGCAGTACTTC.

This clone was seen a handful of times. The rearrangement uses TRBV6-6 and TRBJ2-7; TRBD1 or TRBD2 may be the D gene (5 bases each). Trimming took 1 base from V and 4 from J, leaving 11 bases between them. The germline V gene has CDR1 MNHNY and CDR2 SVGAGI (reference sequence). The CDR3 totals 14 residues. The CDR3 loop reads CASSYWGFSYEQYF. The CDR3 nucleotides read TGTGCCAGCAGTTACTGGGGGTTTTCGTACGAGCAGTACTTC.

The rearrangement links TRBV27 to TRBJ2-2, with 8 bases fitting TRBD1. Unmatched junction bases numbered 6, after V lost 2 bases and J lost 7 bases. Germline-derived CDR1 and CDR2 are MNHEY and SMNVEV (reference sequence). The CDR3 extends over 15 amino acids. The CDR3 reads CASSLIRGHGGELFF. CDR3 nucleotide sequence: TGTGCCAGCAGTTTAATCAGGGGGCATGGCGGGGAGCTGTTTTTT.

This clone has just one count. The chain carries TRBV15 and TRBJ1-5; 8 bases are a match to TRBD1. Germline CDR1 and CDR2: LNHNV and YYDKDF (reference sequence). V lost 0 bases to trimming and J lost 7 bases; unmatched junction nucleotides: 8. The CDR3 runs to 16 residues. In DNA, the CDR3 is TGTGCCACCAGCAGAGATTGGGGGGACAGGAGCCAGCCCCAGCATTTT. Protein product: CATSRDWGDRSQPQHF. The variable domain in full, with the rest retrieved from reference TRBV15 and TRBJ1-5, is DAMVIQNPRYQVTQFGKPVTLSCSQTLNHNVMYWYQQKSSQAPKLLFHYYDKDFNNEADTPDNFQSRRPNTSFCFLDIRSPGLGDTAMYLCATSRDWGDRSQPQHFGDGTRLSIL.

V and J are TRBV2 and TRBJ2-1, with unresolved D. CDR3 length: 16 residues. The V end lost 4 bases, the J end lost 3 bases, and 16 bases lay between the germline ends. Germline values: CDR1 SNHLY, CDR2 FYNNEI. This CDR3 is CASSARAPHFYNEQFF. Written as DNA, the CDR3 is TGTGCCAGCAGTGCCCGGGCCCCCCACTTCTACAATGAGCAGTTCTTC.

The V and J genes are TRBV5-4 and TRBJ2-5; 7 bases align to TRBD1. Germline-derived CDR1 and CDR2 are SGHNT and YYREEE (reference sequence). This CDR3 is 14 amino acids long. With V trimmed by 4 bases and J by 2 bases, 5 bases remained unmatched. CDR3 protein: CASSLGQRQETQYF. The CDR3 bases are TGTGCCAGCAGCCTGGGACAGAGGCAAGAGACCCAGTACTTC.

This chain joins TRBV9 and TRBJ2-3; TRBD2 is a possible D gene (6 bases). Germline V gives CDR1 SGDLS, CDR2 YYNGEE. V gave up 4 bases and J gave up 0 bases, with 12 bases separating them. CDR3 length equals 15 residues. The CDR3 sequence: CASSPGGTSTDTQYF. The CDR3 DNA sequence: TGTGCCAGCAGCCCCGGGGGAACTAGCACAGATACGCAGTATTTT.

This chain uses TRBV11-2 with TRBJ2-2; no firm D call. Trimming removed 5 bases at V and 0 bases at J, with 7 bases between. CDR1 SGHAT and CDR2 FQNNGV come from the germline V gene. This CDR3 region has 14 residues. CDR3 loop: CASSTVPNTGELFF. The CDR3 coding sequence is TGTGCCAGCAGCACCGTACCGAACACCGGGGAGCTGTTTTTT.

The V and J genes are TRBV10-3 and TRBJ2-2; possibly TRBD1 for D (5 bases). The V and J ends lost 4 bases and 5 bases respectively, with 8 bases between them. In germline, CDR1 is ENHRY, CDR2 SYGVKD. The CDR3 extends over 13 amino acids. The CDR3 DNA follows: TGTGCCATCAGTGTCAAGGGGACCGGGGAGCTGTTTTTT. Amino acids: CAISVKGTGELFF.

The chain recombines TRBV7-2 with TRBJ2-7; D might be TRBD1 (5 bases). The ends were cut back, 3 bases at V and 5 bases at J, with 14 bases in the middle. Germline V lookup: CDR1 SGHTA, CDR2 FQGNSA. The CDR3 is 14 residues long. CDR3 in amino acids: CASSFVQGKDEQYF. The CDR3 nucleotides read TGTGCCAGCAGCTTTGTTCAGGGAAAAGACGAGCAGTACTTC.

V is TRBV7-3 and J is TRBJ2-1; D gene uncertain. Deletions cut 4 bases from V and 3 bases from J, with 13 bases between. Germline assignment: CDR1 SGHTA and CDR2 FQGTGA. There are 15 residues in the CDR3. CDR3 in amino acids: CASSSPFDNYNEQFF. In nucleotides, the CDR3 is TGTGCCAGCAGCTCACCTTTTGACAACTACAATGAGCAGTTCTTC.

The chain carries TRBV4-2 and TRBJ2-5; TRBD2 agrees at 14 bases. CDR1 and CDR2 from the germline V gene are LGHNA and YNFKEQ. The ends lost 1 base at V and 1 base at J; junction bases unmatched: 5. This CDR3 is 18 amino acids long. The CDR3 region has the DNA TGTGCCAGCAGCCAAGGGACTAGCGGGGGGCCAGTCCAAGAGACCCAGTACTTC. Residues: CASSQGTSGGPVQETQYF.

This clone was counted once. CDR3 sequence (DNA): TGCGCCAGCAGCTTGGCTCACAGGGGGGTGAACGAGCAGTACTTC. This codes for CASSLAHRGVNEQYF. The chain is built from TRBV5-1 and TRBJ2-7, with 8 bases fitting TRBD1. CDR3 length equals 15 residues. From germline, CDR1 is SGHRS and CDR2 YFSETQ. The junction had 7 bases not matched to a gene; V was cut back by 0 bases and J by 5 bases.

The CDR3 reads CASSVSSRTGLNEQFF. The CDR3 bases are TGTGCCAGCAGCGTATCCTCTCGGACAGGTCTTAATGAGCAGTTCTTC. The chain combines TRBV9 with TRBJ2-1; 7 bases fit TRBD1. The junction had 11 bases not matched to a gene; V was cut back by 1 base and J by 7 bases. Germline V CDR1 and CDR2: SGDLS, YYNGEE. The CDR3 has 16 residues.

V gene TRBV6-5 combines with J gene TRBJ1-5, with D unclear. Trimming removed 5 bases from V and 3 bases from J, with 8 bases in between. The CDR3 length is 13 residues. The germline V gene has CDR1 MNHEY and CDR2 SVGAGI. CDR3 loop: CASSSTFNQPQHF. Here the CDR3 DNA reads TGTGCCAGCAGTAGTACTTTCAATCAGCCCCAGCATTTT.

The chain recombines TRBV7-3 with TRBJ1-1; D unresolved. This CDR3 has 14 amino acids. CDR1 and CDR2 from the germline V gene are SGHTA and FQGTGA. V dropped 3 bases and J dropped 4 bases, with 12 bases sitting between them. CDR3 DNA: TGTGCCAGCAGCTTCGGAGGGAAAACCACTGAAGCTTTCTTT. It encodes CASSFGGKTTEAFF.